This T cell receptor (beta chain) was sequenced for a study of T cell responses to AZD1222 COVID-19 vaccine. Notes on the study in general: At study baseline, merely five or six AZD1222 recipients were seropositive. Donors in the cohort were predominantly white British and more often female, and clonal diversity was possibly underestimated. Distributed over spike, vaccine-associated CD4 TCRs predominated at 160-218 and 743-854.

The CDR3 contains 16 residues. Looked up from germline, CDR1 is MGHRA and CDR2 is YSYEKL. V gave up 0 bases and J gave up 3 bases, with 14 bases separating them. With regard to this clone: Its antigen is not identified.

Produced via immunoSEQ multiplex PCR; TCRdb's table is partial and in-frame only. There are about 120,000 clones in the sample; roughly 84% occur only once, and 17% lies in the top ten. This specimen was peripheral blood, taken 28 days after the second AZD1222 dose. The receptor was isolated from an adult who received the AZD1222 COVID-19 vaccine. The chain uses TRBV4-1 and TRBJ1-1; D gene unclear. The CDR3 DNA reads as TGCGCCAGCAGCCAAGAGAGGCCTAAGAGACACACTGAAGCTTTCTTT. Encoded protein: CASSQERPKRHTEAFF.